These 15 T cell receptor beta chains share one sample of origin, sequenced in a study of blood T cell repertoires in COVID-19. TCRdb keeps only in-frame clones here, not all; method: immunoSEQ multiplex PCR. The sample lists over 200,000 clones; approximately 80% were seen once. Sample: peripheral blood. The source is a woman of 80 years or more with COVID-19, enrolled during active disease.

The chain combines TRBV5-1 with TRBJ2-3; TRBD1 might be the D (5 bases). This CDR3 region has 12 residues. CDR1 and CDR2 from the germline V gene are SGHRS and YFSETQ. Trimming stripped 0 bases from V and 6 bases from J, with 5 bases between. Here the CDR3 DNA reads TGCGCCAGCAGCTTGGACAGGGATACGCAGTATTTT. Translated, it gives CASSLDRDTQYF.

In its sample, this clone was seen once. The chain employs TRBV11-2 and TRBJ1-2; 7 bases fit TRBD1. The CDR3 sequence is 15 residues long. CDR1 is SGHAT, CDR2 FQNNGV, per germline. J was trimmed by 4 bases and V by 3 bases; bases with no gene match: 8. CDR3 in amino acids: CASSFSDRALYGYTF. The CDR3 DNA reads as TGTGCCAGCAGCTTCTCTGACAGGGCCCTCTATGGCTACACCTTC.

The V call is TRBV6-1, the J call TRBJ1-2; TRBD1 might be the D (6 bases). Germline CDR1 and CDR2: MNHNS and SASEGT. V was trimmed by 2 bases and J by 4 bases, leaving 11 bases between them. There are 14 residues in the CDR3. CDR3 sequence: CASSELQGSYGYTF. In DNA form, the CDR3 reads TGTGCCAGCAGTGAACTACAGGGTTCCTATGGCTACACCTTC.

This rearrangement joins TRBV19 to TRBJ1-1, with 9 bases fitting TRBD1. V dropped 6 bases and J dropped 0; count of bases not matched to a gene: 5. Germline assignment: CDR1 LNHDA and CDR2 SQIVND (reference sequence). The CDR3 spans 15 residues. The CDR3 DNA follows: TGTGCCAGTAGCGGCCGGGACAGGGTGAACACTGAAGCTTTCTTT. It yields the protein CASSGRDRVNTEAFF. Filled out from reference TRBV19 and TRBJ1-1, the complete variable domain reads DGGITQSPKYLFRKEGQNVTLSCEQNLNHDAMYWYRQDPGQGLRLIYYSQIVNDFQKGDIAEGYSVSREKKESFPLTVTSAQKNPTAFYLCASSGRDRVNTEAFFGQGTRLTVV.

V is TRBV5-4 and J is TRBJ2-7; 11 bases line up with TRBD2. Losses at the gene ends were 1 base for V and 3 bases for J; bases not matched to a gene: 3. The CDR3 is made up of 15 amino acids. Per germline, CDR1 SGHNT and CDR2 YYREEE (reference sequence). The CDR3 region is CASSLIAGGDYEQYF. For the CDR3, the DNA is TGTGCCAGCAGCTTGATAGCGGGAGGGGACTACGAGCAGTACTTC.

The V call is TRBV10-3, the J call TRBJ2-1; 9 nucleotides line up with TRBD1. The germline CDR1 and CDR2 sequences are ENHRY and SYGVKD. The CDR3 consists of 13 residues. J lost 6 bases, V lost 10 bases, and 7 bases had no gene match. CDR3 loop: CATTGGEVNEQFF. For the CDR3, the DNA is TGTGCCACCACAGGGGGCGAGGTCAATGAGCAGTTCTTC.

V and J are TRBV11-2 and TRBJ1-6; D gene unclear. This CDR3 is built from 16 residues. The germline V gene encodes CDR1 SGHAT and CDR2 FQNNGV. V dropped 1 base and J dropped 7 bases, with 14 bases sitting between them. The CDR3 loop is CASSLGAPLPNSPLHF. The CDR3 nucleotides are TGTGCCAGCAGCTTAGGCGCGCCTCTACCCAATTCACCCCTCCACTTT.

V usage is TRBV12-3 or TRBV12-4 and J usage is TRBJ2-6, with D maybe TRBD2 (6 bases). This CDR3 spans 13 amino acids. The V end lost 6 bases, the J end lost 3 bases, and 6 bases lay between the germline ends. CDR3 sequence: CASRRDGANVLTF. CDR3 nucleotides: TGTGCCAGCAGGCGGGATGGGGCCAACGTCCTGACTTTC.

This rearrangement joins TRBV19 to TRBJ1-1; perhaps TRBD1 as D (5 bases). CDR3 size: 13 residues. V lost 10 bases to trimming and J lost 3 bases, with 15 bases between them. Germline V gene lookup returns CDR1 LNHDA and CDR2 SQIVND (reference sequence). CDR3 nucleotides: TGTGCCATTACACAAGGGGTGGACACTGAAGCTTTCTTT. Translating gives CAITQGVDTEAFF.

The chain uses TRBV4-1 and TRBJ1-2, with TRBD1 matching over 7 bases. V was pared by 2 bases and J by 10 bases, with 10 bases of the junction left unmatched. The CDR3 length is 14 residues. CDR1 and CDR2 (germline): MGHRA, YSYEKL. The CDR3, as DNA: TGCGCCAGCAGCCAACCGCAGGGGGGCAGCGCCTACACCTTC. Amino acids: CASSQPQGGSAYTF.

This chain uses TRBV12-5 with TRBJ2-1; D remains unclear. The CDR3 sequence is 16 residues long. V was pared by 0 bases and J by 5 bases, with 14 bases between. Germline-derived CDR1 and CDR2 are LGHNT and FRNRAP. The CDR3, as DNA: TGTGCTAGTGGTTTGGTTCTCGGAGTTGTCAACAATGAGCAGTTCTTC. Its protein product is CASGLVLGVVNNEQFF.

In its sample, this clone was seen a few times. V gene TRBV15 combines with J gene TRBJ2-5; D is unclear. This CDR3 is built from 15 residues. The germline gives CDR1 LNHNV, CDR2 YYDKDF (reference sequence). The V end lost 5 bases, the J end lost 4 bases, and 17 bases lay between the germline ends. CDR3 sequence: CATSGRTIASETQYF. CDR3 bases: TGTGCCACCAGCGGGCGTACGATCGCCTCAGAGACCCAGTACTTC.

This chain connects TRBV5-1 to TRBJ1-5; a weak D match, TRBD1 (5 bases). V lost 0 bases to trimming and J lost 1 base, with 11 bases between them. The CDR3 length is 16 residues. Germline V gives CDR1 SGHRS, CDR2 YFSETQ. The CDR3 here is CASSLEAGMSNQPQHF. The CDR3 DNA is TGCGCCAGCAGCTTGGAGGCAGGGATGAGCAATCAGCCCCAGCATTTT.

This clone was observed once. The chain carries TRBV18 and TRBJ2-7; maybe TRBD2 (5 bases). The CDR3 runs to 13 residues. V was cut by 3 bases and J by 5 bases, with 11 bases left in between. Germline assignment: CDR1 KGHSH and CDR2 LQKENI. CDR3 DNA sequence: TGTGCCAGCTCACCCGCTGCGGGTCACGAGCAGTACTTC. Translation gives CASSPAAGHEQYF.

This clone came up a few times. This chain joins TRBV20-1 and TRBJ1-5, with D maybe TRBD1 (6 bases). CDR1 is DFQATT and CDR2 is SNEGSKA in the germline V gene (reference sequence). This CDR3 is 13 amino acids long. V was shortened by 3 bases and J by 6 bases, with 12 bases between the two germline ends. In DNA form, the CDR3 reads TGCAGTGCTAGTCAGGGGATCCTTCAGCCCCAGCATTTT. Residues: CSASQGILQPQHF.